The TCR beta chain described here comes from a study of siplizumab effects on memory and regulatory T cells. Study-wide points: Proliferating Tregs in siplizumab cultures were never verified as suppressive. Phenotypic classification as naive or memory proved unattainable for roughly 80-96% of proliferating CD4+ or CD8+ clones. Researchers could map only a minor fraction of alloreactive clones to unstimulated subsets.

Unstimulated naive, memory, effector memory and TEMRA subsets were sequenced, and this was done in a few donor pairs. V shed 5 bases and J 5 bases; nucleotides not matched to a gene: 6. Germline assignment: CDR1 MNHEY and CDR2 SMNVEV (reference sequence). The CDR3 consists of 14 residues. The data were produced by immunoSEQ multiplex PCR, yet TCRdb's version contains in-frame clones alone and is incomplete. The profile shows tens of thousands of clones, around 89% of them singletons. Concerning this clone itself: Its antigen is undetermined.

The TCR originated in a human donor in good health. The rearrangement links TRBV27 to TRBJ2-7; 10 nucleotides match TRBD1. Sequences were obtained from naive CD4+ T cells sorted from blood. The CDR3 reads CASSPGQGSNEQYF. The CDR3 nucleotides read TGTGCCAGCAGTCCGGGACAGGGGTCCAACGAGCAGTACTTC.